This T cell receptor beta chain was found in a study of cytomegalovirus exposure and HLA in healthy donors. For this clone: Its ends do not fully match the called genes, so a read error is possible.

13 Jbeta primers and 60 Vbeta primers were used for the PCR. Here immunoSEQ multiplex PCR was the method, and the copy in TCRdb shows in-frame clones only, minus some. Here the sample spans around 160,000 clones, about 70% being singletons. Germline CDR1 and CDR2: SSHAT and FNYEAQ (reference sequence). The CDR3 loop spans 13 amino acids. The sequencing sample was made of PBMCs. This receptor was identified in a woman aged 35 to 49 in good health and CMV-seropositive. V and J are TRBV7-7 and TRBJ2-3; no firm D call. This CDR3 is CASSFHETDTQYF. Written as DNA, the CDR3 is TGTGCTAGCAGCTTTCACGAGACAGATACGCAGTATTTT.